The 25 T cell receptor beta chains below all came from one sample that was sequenced in a study of response to subunit inactivated influenza vaccine. TCRdb re-analysed the RT-PCR reads in MiXCR, keeping a single row per CDR3 protein. The sample has a few hundred thousand distinct CDR3 sequences, 14% seen once. The sample was PBMCs from blood, taken 12 days after vaccination. The receptors here all came from a man aged 50-60 years who received an inactivated influenza vaccine.

V is TRBV7-9 and J is TRBJ2-6, with D uncertain. The CDR3 is 14 amino acids. Looked up from germline, CDR1 is SEHNR and CDR2 is FQNEAQ (reference sequence). Trimming took 4 bases from V and 5 from J, leaving 9 bases between them. CDR3 DNA sequence: TGTGCCAGCAGCTCGACTGATCGGGCCAACGTCCTGACTTTC. Translated, it gives CASSSTDRANVLTF. Supplemented by reference TRBV7-9 and TRBJ2-6, the full variable domain reads DTGVSQNPRHKITKRGQNVTFRCDPISEHNRLYWYRQTLGQGPEFLTYFQNEAQLEKSRLLSDRFSAERPKGSFSTLEIQRTEQGDSAMYLCASSSTDRANVLTFGAGSRLTVL.

This clonotype was counted only a few times. The chain couples TRBV7-2 to TRBJ2-1; D gene ambiguous. V gave up 5 bases and J gave up 5 bases, with 13 bases separating them. Germline values: CDR1 SGHTA, CDR2 FQGNSA. The CDR3 consists of 14 residues. CDR3: CASSPVDQNNEQFF. CDR3 nucleotides: TGTGCCAGCAGCCCCGTGGACCAAAACAATGAGCAGTTCTTC.

This clonotype was seen a few times. V usage is TRBV10-3 and J usage is TRBJ1-1, with no clear D. The CDR3 runs to 13 residues. Germline lookup yields CDR1 ENHRY and CDR2 SYGVKD. V lost 0 bases to trimming and J lost 3 bases, with 5 bases between them. CDR3 coding DNA: TGTGCCATCAGTGAGTCCGGGGACACTGAAGCTTTCTTT. It yields the protein CAISESGDTEAFF.

The chain uses TRBV12-3 or TRBV12-4 and TRBJ2-3; weak D call: TRBD1 (5 bases). The CDR3 contains 14 residues. V gave up 3 bases and J gave up 4 bases, with 11 bases separating them. The CDR3 is CASSFGRVADTQYF. CDR3 nucleotide sequence: TGTGCCAGCAGTTTCGGCAGGGTAGCAGATACGCAGTATTTT.

This rearrangement joins TRBV5-1 to TRBJ2-2; D gene unclear. In germline, CDR1 is SGHRS, CDR2 YFSETQ. This CDR3 has 14 residues. The V end lost 4 bases, the J end lost 0 bases, and 7 bases lay between the germline ends. The DNA of the CDR3 is TGCGCCAGCAGCATCGGGTCGAACACCGGGGAGCTGTTTTTT. Residues: CASSIGSNTGELFF.

This clonotype was seen only a few times. The V call is TRBV28, the J call TRBJ2-7; 9 bases fit TRBD2. CDR1 is MDHEN and CDR2 is SYDVKM in the germline V gene. J lost 2 bases, V lost 6 bases, and 8 bases had no gene match. The length of the CDR3 is 15 residues. DNA for the CDR3: TGTGCCAGCAGCCCGACTAGCGGTAAAACCTACGAGCAGTACTTC. Translation gives CASSPTSGKTYEQYF.

This clonotype has just a few counts. Germline and junction disagree at one end, which may indicate a read error. The chain joins TRBV2 to TRBJ2-5; D remains unclear. The CDR3 sequence is 11 residues long. Germline V gives CDR1 SNHLY, CDR2 FYNNEI. The CDR3 is CASSEDKIQYF. The CDR3 coding sequence is TGTGCCAGCAGCGAAGACAAGATCCAGTACTTC.

In its sample, this clonotype was seen many times. This rearrangement joins TRBV5-1 to TRBJ2-1; possibly TRBD1 for D (5 bases). Germline CDR1 is SGHRS and CDR2 is YFSETQ. The length of the CDR3 is 15 residues. V lost 2 bases to trimming and J lost 0 bases, with 9 bases between them. This chain's CDR3 is CASSFDSRSYNEQFF. Here the CDR3 DNA reads TGCGCCAGCAGCTTTGACAGTCGCTCCTACAATGAGCAGTTCTTC.

This chain joins TRBV20-1 and TRBJ2-1, with no clear D. Germline-derived CDR1 and CDR2 are DFQATT and SNEGSKA (reference sequence). Trimming cost V 5 bases and J 8 bases, with 16 bases left between them. This CDR3 contains 13 residues. The CDR3 loop is CSAQSLDGDEQFF. CDR3 in DNA: TGCAGTGCTCAAAGCCTCGACGGTGATGAGCAGTTCTTC.

This clonotype was observed many times. The chain uses TRBV12-3 or TRBV12-4 and TRBJ1-2; D gene uncertain. Deletions cut 3 bases from V and 2 bases from J, with 4 bases between. This CDR3 contains 12 residues. The DNA of the CDR3 is TGTGCCAGCAGTTTTGACAACTATGGCTACACCTTC. It codes for CASSFDNYGYTF.

This clonotype was seen more than once but under ten times. The chain combines TRBV6-5 with TRBJ1-3; unclear D gene. This CDR3 is 13 amino acids long. The V end lost 4 bases, the J end lost 3 bases, and 7 bases lay between the germline ends. The germline V gene encodes CDR1 MNHEY and CDR2 SVGAGI. The CDR3 is CASSSDYGNTIYF. In DNA, the CDR3 is TGTGCCAGCAGTTCCGATTATGGAAACACCATATATTTT.

Comments on this clonotype: At one end, the junction sequence differs from germline, possibly due to a read error. The V call is TRBV5-6, the J call TRBJ2-7; possible D gene TRBD2, 5 bases. There are 13 residues in the CDR3. Germline V CDR1 and CDR2: SGHDT, YYEEEE. The chain's CDR3 is CASSLSGKGEQYF. The CDR3 bases are TGCGCCAGCAGCTTGAGCGGAAAGGGCGAGCAGTACTTC.

In this sample, this clonotype turned up a few times. V is TRBV29-1 and J is TRBJ1-1; D ambiguous. Germline CDR1 is SQVTM and CDR2 is ANQGSEA. This CDR3 has 14 residues. Trimming shortened V by 7 bases and J by 0 bases, and 15 bases separated the two germline ends. The DNA for the CDR3 is TGCAGCGGGGCGGCAGGTACGGTGAACACTGAAGCTTTCTTT. This gives the protein CSGAAGTVNTEAFF.

This clonotype came up many times. The J gene is TRBJ1-6, the V gene TRBV5-1; no clear D. This CDR3 has 17 residues. V lost 0 bases and J lost 10, with 20 bases in between. Germline CDR1 and CDR2: SGHRS and YFSETQ. Here the CDR3 reads CASSLDYSAGHRSPLHF. The CDR3, as DNA: TGCGCCAGCAGCTTGGACTATTCGGCCGGGCATAGGTCACCCCTCCACTTT.

This clonotype was seen only a few times. The J gene is TRBJ2-5, the V gene TRBV4-2; TRBD1 aligns across 8 bases. The germline V gene has CDR1 LGHNA and CDR2 YNFKEQ. The V gene end was trimmed by 5 bases and the J gene end by 1 base; junction bases not matched to a gene: 6. The CDR3 runs to 15 residues. The CDR3 is CASSFETGGQETQYF. CDR3 coding DNA: TGTGCCAGCAGCTTTGAAACAGGGGGCCAAGAGACCCAGTACTTC.

This clonotype was detected a few times. This chain links TRBV9 with TRBJ2-2; D may match TRBD1 or TRBD2 (7 bases each). The length of the CDR3 is 16 residues. Germline CDR1 and CDR2: SGDLS and YYNGEE. Deletions cut 2 bases from V and 4 bases from J, with 15 bases between. CDR3 DNA: TGTGCCAGCAGCGTCCAGGGGGGGACGAGCACCGGGGAGCTGTTTTTT. This encodes CASSVQGGTSTGELFF.

The rearrangement links TRBV20-1 to TRBJ2-2; D not certain. Trimming shortened V by 2 bases and J by 3 bases, and 16 bases separated the two germline ends. The CDR3 totals 16 residues. From germline, CDR1 is DFQATT and CDR2 SNEGSKA (reference sequence). This CDR3 is CSARPFVRGHTGELFF. CDR3 DNA sequence: TGCAGTGCTAGACCTTTTGTGCGCGGACACACCGGGGAGCTGTTTTTT.

The chain combines TRBV20-1 with TRBJ2-1, with TRBD2 identical over 9 bases. After removal of 0 bases from V and 4 bases from J, the junction contained 7 bases not matched to a gene. Germline V gene lookup returns CDR1 DFQATT and CDR2 SNEGSKA (reference sequence). This CDR3 has 16 amino acids. CDR3 nucleotide sequence: TGCAGTGCTAGAGAGATGGGCGGGGGGGCTTACAATGAGCAGTTCTTC. It codes for CSAREMGGGAYNEQFF.

In this sample, this clonotype turned up a few times. The gene calls are TRBV3-1 and TRBJ1-5, with a tentative D call TRBD1 (6 bases). Trimming took 5 bases from V and 6 from J, leaving 14 bases between them. Germline V gene sequence: CDR1 LGHDT, CDR2 YNNKEL (reference sequence). This CDR3 is 14 amino acids long. The CDR3 protein is CASSERGGSQPQHF. The CDR3 DNA reads TGTGCCAGCAGCGAAAGGGGGGGGAGTCAGCCCCAGCATTTT.

In this sample, this clonotype turned up a few times. This chain uses TRBV18 with TRBJ1-2; D is uncertain. V lost 3 bases, J lost 2 bases, and 7 bases lay in between. Germline V CDR1 and CDR2: KGHSH, LQKENI. The CDR3 spans 13 residues. This chain's CDR3 is CASSPVENYGYTF. DNA for the CDR3: TGTGCCAGCTCACCCGTAGAGAACTATGGCTACACCTTC.

This clonotype was recorded many times. This chain joins TRBV4-2 and TRBJ2-7; weak D call: TRBD2 (5 bases). CDR3 length: 16 amino acids. Trimming left V 0 bases short and J 2 bases short, with 14 bases between. Germline assignment: CDR1 LGHNA and CDR2 YNFKEQ. This CDR3 reads CASSQDRASWTYEQYF. CDR3 nucleotides: TGTGCCAGCAGCCAAGATAGGGCTAGCTGGACCTACGAGCAGTACTTC.

This chain uses TRBV18 with TRBJ2-7; 10 nucleotides align to TRBD2. The tail of the sequence fits TRBJ2-1 better, so the J call may be wrong. Germline V CDR1 and CDR2: KGHSH, LQKENI. The CDR3 extends over 15 amino acids. In nucleotides, the CDR3 is TGTGCCAGCTCACCACCAGCGGGGGGGCTCGGAGAGCAGTTCTTC. Translation: CASSPPAGGLGEQFF.

At least ten counts were recorded for this clonotype. The chain couples TRBV28 to TRBJ2-2, with 12 bases matching TRBD2. The CDR3 is 17 residues long. With 0 bases clipped from V and 6 bases from J, the junction kept 5 bases outside the gene matches. Germline CDR1 MDHEN, CDR2 SYDVKM. CDR3: CASSLWSLAGGPGELFF. The CDR3 DNA is TGTGCCAGCAGTTTATGGTCCCTAGCGGGGGGGCCCGGGGAGCTGTTTTTT.

The chain is built from TRBV18 and TRBJ1-1; 7 bases fit TRBD1. The CDR3 loop spans 15 amino acids. CDR1 and CDR2 (germline): KGHSH, LQKENI. V shed 3 bases and J 5 bases; nucleotides not matched to a gene: 9. CDR3 in DNA: TGTGCCAGCTCACCCGGTGAGGGGGCTGTGACTGAAGCTTTCTTT. This codes for CASSPGEGAVTEAFF.

In DNA form, the CDR3 reads TGTGCCAGCAGCTTAGCGGGTTCCCTGGCGTACCCTACTATGAACACTGAAGCTTTCTTT. Translated, it gives CASSLAGSLAYPTMNTEAFF. The chain uses TRBV11-1 and TRBJ1-1; D remains unclear. CDR1 is SGHAT and CDR2 is FQDESV in the germline V gene (reference sequence). The CDR3 is made up of 20 amino acids. V was cut by 0 bases and J by 0 bases, with 23 bases left in between.